This T cell receptor beta chain was captured by sequencing in a study of cytomegalovirus exposure and HLA in healthy donors. Overall study findings and caveats: In a later analysis, parvovirus B19, influenza, CMV and Epstein-Barr virus appeared linked to several top co-occurrence clusters. Further analysis, carried out later, found HLA-associated TCR beta chains more clonally expanded than equally common other chains.

PCR amplification relied on 60 Vbeta primers (plus 13 Jbeta primers). Measured with immunoSEQ multiplex PCR; TCRdb has only the in-frame clones, and not every one. The profile shows about 140,000 clones, approximately 84% of them singletons. This clone appeared a few times. What it recognizes is unknown. Germline V gene data show CDR1 as MNHEY and CDR2 as SMNVEV (reference sequence). V lost 2 bases and J 2 bases, leaving 9 bases between the germline ends. This CDR3 spans 14 amino acids. The donors (healthy individuals) were bone marrow donors. The sequenced sample was PBMCs. This chain uses TRBV27 with TRBJ2-5, with D possibly matching TRBD1 (6 bases). The TCR was taken from a woman aged 40 to 49 in good health and CMV-seronegative. In DNA form, the CDR3 reads TGTGCCAGCAGTTTAATTGGACAGCAAGAGACCCAGTACTTC. It specifies CASSLIGQQETQYF.